The 26 T cell receptor beta chains reported below all come from one sample, sequenced in a study of cytomegalovirus exposure and HLA in healthy donors. The PCR had 60 Vbeta and 13 Jbeta primers. The repertoire was sequenced with immunoSEQ multiplex PCR; TCRdb's copy has only in-frame clones and lacks some. Seen here are about 190,000 clones, around 86% observed once, and the top ten hold approximately 1.7%. The specimen was PBMCs. These receptor sequences come from a woman between 18 and 30 years old in good health and CMV-seronegative.

The chain employs TRBV18 and TRBJ1-3; D remains unclear. CDR1 KGHSH and CDR2 LQKENI come from the germline V gene. Trimming pared 6 bases from V and 5 bases from J, leaving 17 bases between. The CDR3 runs 15 residues. CDR3 sequence (DNA): TGTGCCAGCTCCCTAGCCGGGTCATCGAGAAACACCATATATTTT. As protein: CASSLAGSSRNTIYF.

The chain has TRBV28 and TRBJ2-6, with 7 nucleotides matching TRBD1. V shed 5 bases, J shed 1 base, and the junction held 5 bases outside the gene matches. Germline values: CDR1 MDHEN, CDR2 SYDVKM. The CDR3 covers 16 residues. CDR3 sequence: CASSPGTVSGANVLTF. CDR3 nucleotides: TGTGCCAGCAGTCCAGGGACAGTTTCTGGGGCCAACGTCCTGACTTTC.

The chain links TRBV5-1 to TRBJ2-7; D uncertain. Germline V gene data show CDR1 as SGHRS and CDR2 as YFSETQ. This CDR3 region has 13 residues. V was shortened by 5 bases and J by 0 bases, with 9 bases between the two germline ends. CDR3 loop: CASRTEISYEQYF. CDR3 bases: TGCGCCAGCAGGACGGAGATCTCCTACGAGCAGTACTTC.

V gene TRBV5-4 combines with J gene TRBJ1-1; 11 bases line up with TRBD1. The CDR3 extends over 14 amino acids. CDR1 is SGHNT, CDR2 YYREEE, per germline (reference sequence). Trimming removed 9 bases from V and 7 bases from J; junction bases left unmatched: 11. The CDR3 spells CATRKGQGVIEAFF. The CDR3 coding sequence is TGTGCCACCAGAAAGGGACAGGGGGTAATTGAAGCTTTCTTT.

The V call is TRBV23-1, the J call TRBJ2-1, with D possibly TRBD2 on 6 matching bases. TRBV23-1 falls under the ORF class, with uncertain function. V was shortened by 4 bases and J by 2 bases, with 18 bases between the two germline ends. The CDR3 runs to 17 residues. The CDR3 DNA reads as TGCGCCAGCAGTCTGCTCGGAGGGACCTCGACCTACAATGAGCAGTTCTTC. Protein sequence: CASSLLGGTSTYNEQFF.

V usage is TRBV18 and J usage is TRBJ1-1, with 9 bases lining up with TRBD1. The CDR3 is 15 residues long. V dropped 0 bases and J dropped 7; count of bases not matched to a gene: 6. From germline, CDR1 is KGHSH and CDR2 LQKENI. CDR3 nucleotide sequence: TGTGCCAGCTCACCACCGGGACAGGGAAGGGGTGAAGCTTTCTTT. Translated, it gives CASSPPGQGRGEAFF.

J is TRBJ2-1 and V is TRBV6-1; D call uncertain. CDR3 length: 12 amino acids. V was cut by 7 bases and J by 6 bases, with 10 bases left in between. In germline, CDR1 is MNHNS, CDR2 SASEGT. CDR3 nucleotides: TGTGCCAGCACAGAGTTAGCCAATGAGCAGTTCTTC. Protein sequence: CASTELANEQFF.

The chain combines TRBV5-4 with TRBJ2-1, with 7 positions matching TRBD1. The V segment lost 0 bases and the J segment 4 bases; nucleotides outside the gene matches: 4. The CDR3 is made up of 15 amino acids. CDR1 SGHNT and CDR2 YYREEE come from the germline V gene (reference sequence). The CDR3 nucleotides are TGTGCCAGCAGCTTGGGACAGGGTTTTTACAATGAGCAGTTCTTC. This encodes CASSLGQGFYNEQFF.

The CDR3 loop is CASSNQGGNDTQYF. For the CDR3, the DNA is TGTGCCAGCAGCAACCAGGGGGGCAATGATACGCAGTATTTT. V gene TRBV21-1 combines with J gene TRBJ2-3; TRBD1 is taken as the D call from the table, unchecked against the DNA. TRBV21-1 is tagged as a pseudogene. This CDR3 is built from 14 residues.

The V and J genes are TRBV6-1 and TRBJ1-1; possibly TRBD1 for D (6 bases). The V end lost 4 bases, the J end lost 5 bases, and 14 bases lay between the germline ends. The CDR3 loop spans 14 amino acids. Germline lookup yields CDR1 MNHNS and CDR2 SASEGT. The CDR3 reads CASSVLIGGTEAFF. In nucleotides, the CDR3 is TGTGCCAGCAGTGTCCTGATAGGGGGAACTGAAGCTTTCTTT.

The rearrangement uses TRBV21-1 and TRBJ2-3; TRBD2, the table's D call, lacks a check against the DNA. TRBV21-1 is classified as a pseudogene. This CDR3 contains 12 residues. The CDR3 sequence is CASSRAGDTQYF. CDR3 nucleotide sequence: TGTGCCAGCAGCCGCGCGGGGGATACGCAGTATTTT.

The chain combines TRBV7-8 with TRBJ2-1; 9 bases agree with TRBD2. Trimming took 3 bases from V and 5 from J; bases not matched to a gene: 5. The length of the CDR3 is 15 residues. Germline CDR1 SGHVS, CDR2 FQNEAQ. In nucleotides, the CDR3 is TGTGCCAGCAGCTTTAGCGGGGGAAATAACAATGAGCAGTTCTTC. Its protein is CASSFSGGNNNEQFF.

The rearrangement joins TRBV9 to TRBJ1-1; 7 bases agree with TRBD1. V lost 7 bases to trimming and J lost 1 base; unmatched junction nucleotides: 10. This CDR3 comprises 15 residues. CDR1 and CDR2 from the germline V gene are SGDLS and YYNGEE. The CDR3 nucleotides read TGTGCCAGCTCTTGGGGACAGAAGCCGAACACTGAAGCTTTCTTT. Translating gives CASSWGQKPNTEAFF.

This chain uses TRBV2 with TRBJ1-2, with 10 bases matching TRBD1. V lost 4 bases, J lost 7 bases, and 15 bases stayed unmatched. CDR3 length equals 17 residues. Per germline, CDR1 SNHLY and CDR2 FYNNEI. CDR3 residues: CASSGDPKMTGGPGYTF. The CDR3 DNA is TGTGCCAGCAGTGGGGACCCAAAAATGACAGGGGGCCCTGGCTACACCTTC.

V usage is TRBV6-1 and J usage is TRBJ1-2; 8 nucleotides agree with TRBD1. The CDR3 consists of 14 residues. After removal of 4 bases from V and 4 bases from J, the junction contained 5 bases not matched to a gene. The germline V gene encodes CDR1 MNHNS and CDR2 SASEGT. CDR3 in amino acids: CASSANRGVYGYTF. DNA for the CDR3: TGTGCCAGCAGTGCGAACAGGGGGGTCTATGGCTACACCTTC.

The chain employs TRBV6-1 and TRBJ2-3; D gene unclear. Trimming stripped 10 bases from V and 5 bases from J, with 10 bases between. Looked up from germline, CDR1 is MNHNS and CDR2 is SASEGT. The CDR3 has 11 residues. The CDR3 DNA follows: TGTGCCACGCGCGTTGGAGATACGCAGTATTTT. It codes for CATRVGDTQYF.

The rearrangement joins TRBV15 to TRBJ2-7; 7 nucleotides align to TRBD1. Trimming cost V 8 bases and J 7 bases; bases outside gene matches: 11. Germline lookup yields CDR1 LNHNV and CDR2 YYDKDF (reference sequence). This CDR3 comprises 13 residues. The CDR3 spells CATQLGGRGEQYF. The CDR3 coding sequence is TGTGCCACCCAGTTAGGGGGCCGCGGTGAGCAGTACTTC.

This clone was found once. V gene TRBV6-5 combines with J gene TRBJ1-2; D ambiguous. CDR1 is MNHEY, CDR2 SVGAGI, per germline. V was cut by 6 bases and J by 8 bases, with 16 bases left in between. The CDR3 spans 13 residues. The chain's CDR3 is CASRAAQTRGYTF. In nucleotides, the CDR3 is TGTGCCAGCAGGGCGGCCCAGACGAGGGGCTACACCTTC.

V is TRBV4-1 and J is TRBJ1-1; 7 positions match TRBD1. This CDR3 is built from 18 residues. The V gene's germline CDR1 is MGHRA and CDR2 YSYEKL. Losses at the gene ends were 0 bases for V and 4 bases for J; bases not matched to a gene: 14. The CDR3 DNA is TGCGCCAGCAGCCAAGATAGCACAGGGGATTGGTTGGGCACTGAAGCTTTCTTT. This translates into CASSQDSTGDWLGTEAFF.

The rearrangement joins TRBV5-6 to TRBJ2-7, with TRBD1 matching 10 bases. Germline loops: CDR1 SGHDT, CDR2 YYEEEE. This CDR3 has 14 amino acids. V dropped 7 bases and J dropped 3; count of bases not matched to a gene: 7. CDR3 nucleotides: TGTGCCAGCTCCCCGGGACAGGGGAGCTACGAGCAGTACTTC. Protein: CASSPGQGSYEQYF.

This clone was recorded only once. The genes are TRBV4-2 and TRBJ1-4; D gene unclear. The CDR3 spans 14 residues. Trimming cost V 4 bases and J 4 bases, with 10 bases left between them. Germline CDR1 and CDR2: LGHNA and YNFKEQ. The CDR3 here is CASSLTEDNEKLFF. CDR3 DNA: TGTGCCAGCAGCCTCACGGAGGATAATGAAAAACTGTTTTTT.

The rearrangement links TRBV18 to TRBJ2-1; tentative D call: TRBD1 (6 bases). Germline V gene data show CDR1 as KGHSH and CDR2 as LQKENI. This CDR3 has 13 residues. V was shortened by 3 bases and J by 8 bases, with 11 bases between the two germline ends. In nucleotides, the CDR3 is TGTGCCAGCTCACCGAACCCAGGGGATGAGCAGTTCTTC. Translating gives CASSPNPGDEQFF.

J is TRBJ2-1 and V is TRBV7-9; 9 bases match TRBD1. CDR1 is SEHNR, CDR2 FQNEAQ, per germline (reference sequence). V trimming: 5 bases; J trimming: 6 bases; junction bases outside the gene matches: 2. The CDR3 covers 13 residues. The CDR3, as DNA: TGTGCCAGCAGCCCGACAGGGGGCAATGAGCAGTTCTTC. As protein: CASSPTGGNEQFF.

A word on this clone: Other nucleotide sequences from this sample produce the same CDR3. The chain employs TRBV11-2 and TRBJ2-2, with a tentative D call TRBD1 (7 bases). CDR1 is SGHAT, CDR2 FQNNGV, per germline. CDR3 length: 18 residues. V gave up 4 bases and J gave up 2 bases, with 20 bases separating them. This CDR3 is CASSSLAGGPYNTGELFF. In DNA, the CDR3 is TGTGCCAGCAGCTCTCTAGCAGGGGGGCCGTATAACACCGGGGAGCTGTTTTTT.

The V and J genes are TRBV7-9 and TRBJ2-1, with TRBD2 matching over 14 bases. CDR1 is SEHNR and CDR2 is FQNEAQ in the germline V gene (reference sequence). Unmatched junction bases numbered 10, after V lost 4 bases and J lost 5 bases. The CDR3 is 18 amino acids. The CDR3 DNA follows: TGTGCCAGCAGCTCCCCGGGACTAGCGGGAGTGACAAACAATGAGCAGTTCTTC. It codes for CASSSPGLAGVTNNEQFF.

The gene calls are TRBV6-5 and TRBJ2-7, with 7 bases fitting TRBD2. Germline V gene sequence: CDR1 MNHEY, CDR2 SVGAGI. With V trimmed by 0 bases and J by 3 bases, 8 bases remained unmatched. CDR3 length equals 16 residues. The CDR3 sequence: CASSYSGGGGYYEQYF. As DNA, the CDR3 is TGTGCCAGCAGTTACTCGGGGGGGGGAGGTTACTACGAGCAGTACTTC.